This TCR beta chain was recorded in a study of PD-1 blockade in classical Hodgkin lymphoma. Germline loops: CDR1 LNHDA, CDR2 SQIVND (reference sequence). The length of the CDR3 is 16 residues. The V and J ends lost 5 bases and 2 bases respectively, with 16 bases between them. The data were produced by immunoSEQ multiplex PCR, yet TCRdb's version contains in-frame clones alone and is incomplete. There are tens of thousands of clones in the sample; roughly 87% occur only once, and approximately 11% lies in the top ten. This clone has only one observation. As yet, its antigen is unknown. General observations from the study: Patients newly diagnosed and complete responders had comparable baseline diversity. Anyone who began nivolumab under 1 year after ASCT was excluded. Only CD4+ TCR diversity, not CD8+, had risen significantly by C4D1.

All patients relapsed after autologous stem cell transplantation, and brentuximab vedotin exposure varied. The sample was peripheral blood mononuclear cells (PBMCs), taken before the second cycle of nivolumab. The clonotype was recovered from a human donor with classical Hodgkin lymphoma. V is TRBV19 and J is TRBJ1-5; a possible D gene is TRBD1 (5 bases). The CDR3 sequence is CASSRPEGLGNQPQHF. The CDR3 nucleotides read TGTGCCAGTAGTCGGCCTGAGGGGCTAGGCAATCAGCCCCAGCATTTT.